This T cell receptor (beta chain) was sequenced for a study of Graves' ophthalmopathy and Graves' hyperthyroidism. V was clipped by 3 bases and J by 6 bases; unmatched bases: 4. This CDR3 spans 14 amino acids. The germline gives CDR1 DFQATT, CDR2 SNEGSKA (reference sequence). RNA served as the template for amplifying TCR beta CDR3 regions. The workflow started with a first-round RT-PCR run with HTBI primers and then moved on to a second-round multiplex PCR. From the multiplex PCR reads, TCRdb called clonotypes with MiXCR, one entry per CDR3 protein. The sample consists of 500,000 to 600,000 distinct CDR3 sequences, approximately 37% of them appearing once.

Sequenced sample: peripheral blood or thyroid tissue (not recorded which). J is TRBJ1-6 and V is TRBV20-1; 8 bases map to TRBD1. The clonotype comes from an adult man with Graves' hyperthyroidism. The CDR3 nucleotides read TGCAGTGCTAGTGGACAGGGTTTTAATTCACCCCTCCACTTT. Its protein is CSASGQGFNSPLHF.